This paragraph covers one TCR beta chain sequence. Its antigen remains unknown. Researchers ran the PCR with 60 Vbeta and 13 Jbeta primers. How the authors handled the data: Roughly 12 million shared chains were among around 80 million unique TCR beta chains counted in a later analysis. Method: immunoSEQ multiplex PCR; TCRdb's copy keeps in-frame clones and lacks some. Clone size and the V and J calls come from that table; the DNA yielded D and trimming. The sample yields 200,000 or so clones, over 65% seen once. Germline V gene data show CDR1 as SQVTM and CDR2 as ANQGSEA. CDR3 length: 13 amino acids. V lost 6 bases and J lost 1, with 9 bases in between. These data are taken from a study of cytomegalovirus exposure and HLA in healthy donors. Broader study findings: Trimming of TCR beta V- and J-genes showed a link, identified in a later analysis, to a missense DCLRE1C variant. According to the study, roughly 160 TCR beta chains were cytomegalovirus-associated. There was a cluster of highly shared sequence variants that was likely a sequencing artifact.

The TCR originated in a woman aged 45-59 years in good health and CMV-seropositive. Sequenced input: PBMCs. The chain joins TRBV29-1 to TRBJ2-2; tentatively, D is TRBD1 (6 bases). The CDR3 is CSVGTLNTGELFF. The CDR3 DNA follows: TGCAGCGTGGGGACACTGAACACCGGGGAGCTGTTTTTT.